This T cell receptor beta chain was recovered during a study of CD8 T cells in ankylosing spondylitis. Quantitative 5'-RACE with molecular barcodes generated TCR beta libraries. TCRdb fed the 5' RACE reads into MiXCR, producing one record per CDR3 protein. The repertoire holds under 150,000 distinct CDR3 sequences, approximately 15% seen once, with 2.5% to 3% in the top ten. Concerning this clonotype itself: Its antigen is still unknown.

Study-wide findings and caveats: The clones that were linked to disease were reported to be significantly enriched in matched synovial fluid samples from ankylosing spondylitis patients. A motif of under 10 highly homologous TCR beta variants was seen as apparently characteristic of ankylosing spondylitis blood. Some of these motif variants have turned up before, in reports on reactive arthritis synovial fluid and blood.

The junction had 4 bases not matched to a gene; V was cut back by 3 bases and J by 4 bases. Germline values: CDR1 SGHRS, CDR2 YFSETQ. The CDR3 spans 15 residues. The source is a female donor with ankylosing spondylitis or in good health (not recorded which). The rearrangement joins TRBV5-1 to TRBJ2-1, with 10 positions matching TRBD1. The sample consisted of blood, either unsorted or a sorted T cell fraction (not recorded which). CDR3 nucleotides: TGCGCCAGCAGCTGGGGGGACAGGGGTTACAATGAGCAGTTCTTC. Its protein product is CASSWGDRGYNEQFF. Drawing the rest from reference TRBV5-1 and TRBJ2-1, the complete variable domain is KAGVTQTPRYLIKTRGQQVTLSCSPISGHRSVSWYQQTPGQGLQFLFEYFSETQRNKGNFPGRFSGRQFSNSRSEMNVSTLELGDSALYLCASSWGDRGYNEQFFGPGTRLTVL.